The 9 T cell receptor beta chains presented below share a single source sample, sequenced in a study of blood T cell repertoires in COVID-19 (TCRdb year 2020). Library preparation used the immunoSEQ multiplex PCR assay. Not all clones reach the TCRdb copy of this immuneACCESS table, which keeps in-frame sequences only. Checked studies attribute under half of the gap to unresolved V genes and leave the rest unexplained. For this sample there are approximately 120,000 clones; under 90% appear just once. The top ten hold roughly 6.5% of the sample. The source material was peripheral blood. Every receptor here comes from a woman aged 45-59 years with acute or convalescent COVID-19.

The chain couples TRBV7-6 to TRBJ1-5, with 9 bases fitting TRBD1. CDR3 size: 17 residues. Per the germline V gene, CDR1 is SGHVS and CDR2 is FNYEAQ. V was pared by 0 bases and J by 7 bases, with 10 bases of the junction left unmatched. The CDR3 nucleotides read TGTGCCAGCAGCTTAGCTGGCGGTCGGACAGGGGAACAGCCCCAGCATTTT. As protein: CASSLAGGRTGEQPQHF.

J is TRBJ1-4 and V is TRBV3-1 (or the pseudogene TRBV3-2); no firm D call. The CDR3 length is 16 residues. Germline-derived CDR1 and CDR2 are LGHDT and YNNKEL (reference sequence). V was cut by 4 bases and J by 3 bases, with 15 bases left in between. The CDR3 here is CASSPRRRGSNEKLFF. DNA for the CDR3: TGTGCCAGCAGCCCCCGCCGCCGAGGATCTAATGAAAAACTGTTTTTT.

V gene TRBV5-8 combines with J gene TRBJ2-5, with a tentative D call TRBD1 (5 bases). Germline loops: CDR1 SGHTS, CDR2 YDEGEE. V was trimmed by 4 bases and J by 5 bases, leaving 15 bases between them. CDR3 length: 14 amino acids. CDR3: CASSPTAVRETQYF. DNA for the CDR3: TGTGCCAGCAGCCCGACAGCAGTTAGGGAGACCCAGTACTTC.

The chain joins TRBV5-1 to TRBJ2-7; TRBD1 is a possible D gene (6 bases). CDR1 and CDR2 from the germline V gene are SGHRS and YFSETQ. The CDR3 runs to 15 residues. The ends were cut back, 2 bases at V and 6 bases at J, with 18 bases in the middle. CDR3 DNA sequence: TGCGCCAGCAGCTTCGTGGGTGGGGGCCCCCGCGAGCAGTACTTC. Protein sequence: CASSFVGGGPREQYF.

V gene TRBV6-5 combines with J gene TRBJ2-5; D is unclear. CDR1 MNHEY and CDR2 SVGAGI come from the germline V gene. The CDR3 is 10 amino acids. Trimming removed 6 bases at V and 4 bases at J, with 3 bases between. CDR3 region: CASSLETQYF. The CDR3 nucleotides are TGTGCCAGCAGCCTAGAGACCCAGTACTTC.

V gene TRBV21-1 combines with J gene TRBJ1-1. TRBV21-1 is given as a pseudogene. This CDR3 comprises 13 residues. The DNA for the CDR3 is TGTGCCAGCACTCGAGTACCCTTCACTGAAGCTTTCTTT. This encodes CASTRVPFTEAFF.

The chain's CDR3 is CASSVGSWDRDTEAFF. In DNA form, the CDR3 reads TGTGCCAGCAGCGTAGGTTCATGGGACAGAGATACTGAAGCTTTCTTT. The chain employs TRBV9 and TRBJ1-1; 7 positions match TRBD1. After removal of 0 bases from V and 5 bases from J, the junction contained 10 bases not matched to a gene. Germline-derived CDR1 and CDR2 are SGDLS and YYNGEE. The CDR3 sequence is 16 residues long.

Here the CDR3 reads CSASGQSTDTQYF. For the CDR3, the DNA is TGCAGTGCTAGTGGCCAGAGCACAGATACGCAGTATTTT. V is TRBV20-1 and J is TRBJ2-3; D call uncertain. The CDR3 is 13 amino acids. Trimming took off 3 bases at V and 0 bases at J, with 7 bases between the two ends. Germline-derived CDR1 and CDR2 are DFQATT and SNEGSKA (reference sequence).

This chain connects TRBV27 to TRBJ2-7; 8 bases are shared with TRBD1. V gave up 11 bases and J gave up 3 bases; unmatched junction bases: 9. Germline V gives CDR1 MNHEY, CDR2 SMNVEV (reference sequence). CDR3 length: 13 residues. The CDR3 DNA reads as TGTGCCGCCGGAGCCGGGACAGGCTACGAGCAGTACTTC. As protein: CAAGAGTGYEQYF.